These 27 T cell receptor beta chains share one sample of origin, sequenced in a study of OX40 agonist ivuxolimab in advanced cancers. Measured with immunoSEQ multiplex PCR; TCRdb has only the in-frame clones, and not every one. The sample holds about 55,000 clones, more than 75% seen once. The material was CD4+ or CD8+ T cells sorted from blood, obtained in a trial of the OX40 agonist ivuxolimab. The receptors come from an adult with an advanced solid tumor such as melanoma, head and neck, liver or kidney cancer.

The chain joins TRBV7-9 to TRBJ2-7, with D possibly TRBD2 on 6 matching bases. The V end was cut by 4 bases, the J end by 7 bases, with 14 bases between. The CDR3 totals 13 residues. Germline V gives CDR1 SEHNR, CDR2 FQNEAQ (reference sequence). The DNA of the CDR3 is TGTGCCAGCAGCTCGGGCCTCGGGGGTGAGCAGTACTTC. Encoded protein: CASSSGLGGEQYF.

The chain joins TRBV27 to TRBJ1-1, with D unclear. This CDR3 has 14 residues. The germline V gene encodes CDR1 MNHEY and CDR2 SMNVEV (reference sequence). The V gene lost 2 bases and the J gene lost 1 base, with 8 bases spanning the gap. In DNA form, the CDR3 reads TGTGCCAGCAGTTTAGACGGGAGGAACACTGAAGCTTTCTTT. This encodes CASSLDGRNTEAFF.

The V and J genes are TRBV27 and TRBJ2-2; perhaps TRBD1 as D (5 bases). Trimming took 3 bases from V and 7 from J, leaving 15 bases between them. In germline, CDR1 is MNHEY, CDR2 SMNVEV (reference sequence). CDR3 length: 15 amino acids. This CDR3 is CASSLGQIKGGELFF. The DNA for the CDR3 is TGTGCCAGCAGTTTGGGGCAAATCAAGGGCGGGGAGCTGTTTTTT.

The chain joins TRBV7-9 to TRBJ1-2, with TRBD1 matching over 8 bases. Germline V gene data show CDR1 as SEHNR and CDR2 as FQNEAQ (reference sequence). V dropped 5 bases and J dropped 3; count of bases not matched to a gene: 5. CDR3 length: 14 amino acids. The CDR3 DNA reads TGTGCCAGCAGCATCGGACAGGGCCACTATGGCTACACCTTC. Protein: CASSIGQGHYGYTF.

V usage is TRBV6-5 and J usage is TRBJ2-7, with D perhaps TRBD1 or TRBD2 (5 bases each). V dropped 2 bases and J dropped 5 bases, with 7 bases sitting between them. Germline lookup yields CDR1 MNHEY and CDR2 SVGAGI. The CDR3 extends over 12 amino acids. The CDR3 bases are TGTGCCAGCAGTTACGGGGGACACGAGCAGTACTTC. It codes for CASSYGGHEQYF.

The CDR3 protein is CASSQTQGGTEAFF. The CDR3, as DNA: TGCGCCAGCAGCCAAACTCAGGGAGGCACTGAAGCTTTCTTT. The chain uses TRBV4-3 and TRBJ1-1, with D tentatively TRBD1 (5 bases). V gave up 2 bases and J gave up 4 bases, with 11 bases separating them. This CDR3 spans 14 amino acids. The germline gives CDR1 LGHNA, CDR2 YSLEER.

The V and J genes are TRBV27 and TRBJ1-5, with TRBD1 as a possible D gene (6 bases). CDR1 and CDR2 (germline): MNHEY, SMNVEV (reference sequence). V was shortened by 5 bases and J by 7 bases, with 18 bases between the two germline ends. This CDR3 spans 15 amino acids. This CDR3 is CASSPLGGEGQPQHF. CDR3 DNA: TGTGCCAGCAGTCCCCTCGGGGGCGAAGGACAGCCCCAGCATTTT.

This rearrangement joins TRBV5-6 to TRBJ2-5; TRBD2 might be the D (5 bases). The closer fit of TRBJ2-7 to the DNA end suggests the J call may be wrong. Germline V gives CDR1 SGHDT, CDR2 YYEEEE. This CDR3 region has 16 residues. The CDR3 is CASSLIGTRGRDEQYF. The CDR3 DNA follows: TGTGCCAGCAGCTTGATCGGAACCCGGGGTCGGGACGAGCAGTACTTC.

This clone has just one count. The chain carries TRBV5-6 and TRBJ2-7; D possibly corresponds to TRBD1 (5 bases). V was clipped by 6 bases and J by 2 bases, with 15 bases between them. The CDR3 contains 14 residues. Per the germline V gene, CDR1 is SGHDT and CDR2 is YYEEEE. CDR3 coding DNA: TGTGCCAGCACCCGCCCGGACAAGACCTACGAGCAGTACTTC. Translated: CASTRPDKTYEQYF.

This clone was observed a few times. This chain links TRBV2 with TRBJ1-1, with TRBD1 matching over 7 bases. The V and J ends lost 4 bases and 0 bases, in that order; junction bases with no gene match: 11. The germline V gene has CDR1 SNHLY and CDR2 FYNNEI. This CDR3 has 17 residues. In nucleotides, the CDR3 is TGTGCCAGCAGTGGGGACAGAGGGGTTTTAATGAACACTGAAGCTTTCTTT. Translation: CASSGDRGVLMNTEAFF.

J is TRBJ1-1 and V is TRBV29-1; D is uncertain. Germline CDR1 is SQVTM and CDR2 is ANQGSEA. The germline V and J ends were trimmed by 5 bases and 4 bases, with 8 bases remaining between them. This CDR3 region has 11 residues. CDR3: CSVFRSTEAFF. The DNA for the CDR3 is TGCAGCGTTTTTAGGAGCACTGAAGCTTTCTTT.

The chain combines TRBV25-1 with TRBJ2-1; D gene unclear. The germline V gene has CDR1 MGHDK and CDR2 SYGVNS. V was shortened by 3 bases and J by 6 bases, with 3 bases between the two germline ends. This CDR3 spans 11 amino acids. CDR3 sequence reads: CASSDSNEQFF. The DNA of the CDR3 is TGTGCCAGCAGTGATAGCAATGAGCAGTTCTTC. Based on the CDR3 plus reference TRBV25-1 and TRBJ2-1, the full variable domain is EADIYQTPRYLVIGTGKKITLECSQTMGHDKMYWYQQDPGMELHLIHYSYGVNSTEKGDLSSESTVSRIRTEHFPLTLESARPSHTSQYLCASSDSNEQFFGPGTRLTVL.

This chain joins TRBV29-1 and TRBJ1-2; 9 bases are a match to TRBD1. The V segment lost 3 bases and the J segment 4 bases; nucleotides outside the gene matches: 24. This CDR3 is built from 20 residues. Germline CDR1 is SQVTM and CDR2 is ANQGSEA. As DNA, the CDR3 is TGCAGCGTTGAGGGAGCGGGGGCGGACAGGGGATATGGTAGTGCCTATGGCTACACCTTC. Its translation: CSVEGAGADRGYGSAYGYTF.

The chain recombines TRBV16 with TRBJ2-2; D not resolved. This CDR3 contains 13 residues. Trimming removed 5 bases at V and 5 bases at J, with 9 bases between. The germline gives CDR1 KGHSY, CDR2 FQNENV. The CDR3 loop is CASSTLGTGELFF. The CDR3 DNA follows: TGTGCCAGCAGCACCCTCGGGACCGGGGAGCTGTTTTTT.

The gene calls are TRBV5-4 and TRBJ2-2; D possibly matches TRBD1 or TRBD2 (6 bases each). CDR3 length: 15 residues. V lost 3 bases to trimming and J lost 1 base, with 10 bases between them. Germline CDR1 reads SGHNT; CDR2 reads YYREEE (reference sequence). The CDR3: CASSWGALNTGELFF. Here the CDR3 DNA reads TGTGCCAGCAGCTGGGGGGCCCTGAACACCGGGGAGCTGTTTTTT.

The CDR3 spells CASSQGLGTNTEAFF. The CDR3 region has the DNA TGCGCCAGCAGCCAAGGACTTGGGACGAACACTGAAGCTTTCTTT. The J gene is TRBJ1-1, the V gene TRBV4-1, with D tentatively TRBD1 (5 bases). From germline, CDR1 is MGHRA and CDR2 YSYEKL. This CDR3 comprises 15 residues. V dropped 1 base and J dropped 1 base, with 10 bases sitting between them.

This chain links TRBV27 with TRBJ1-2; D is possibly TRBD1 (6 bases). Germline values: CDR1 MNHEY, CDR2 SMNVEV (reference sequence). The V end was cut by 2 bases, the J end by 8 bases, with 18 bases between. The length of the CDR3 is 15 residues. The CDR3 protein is CASSLHPGQTQGYTF. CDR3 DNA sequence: TGTGCCAGCAGTTTACATCCGGGACAAACTCAAGGCTACACCTTC.

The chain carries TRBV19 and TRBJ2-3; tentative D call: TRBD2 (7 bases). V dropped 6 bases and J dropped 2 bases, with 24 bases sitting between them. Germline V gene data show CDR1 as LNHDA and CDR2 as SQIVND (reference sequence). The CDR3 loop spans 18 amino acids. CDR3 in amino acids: CASSPGLVGGRDTDTQYF. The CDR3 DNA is TGTGCCAGTAGCCCGGGGCTAGTGGGGGGGCGGGACACAGATACGCAGTATTTT.

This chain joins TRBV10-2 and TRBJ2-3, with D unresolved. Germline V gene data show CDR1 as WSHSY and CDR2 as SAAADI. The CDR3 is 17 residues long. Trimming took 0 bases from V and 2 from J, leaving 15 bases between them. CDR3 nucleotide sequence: TGCGCCAGCAGTGAGTCAACGGTGTGGGTCTCCACAGATACGCAGTATTTT. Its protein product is CASSESTVWVSTDTQYF.

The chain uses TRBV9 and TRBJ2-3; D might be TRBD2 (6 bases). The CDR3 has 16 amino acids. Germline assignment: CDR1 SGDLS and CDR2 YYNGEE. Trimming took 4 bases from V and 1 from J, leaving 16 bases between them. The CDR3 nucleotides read TGTGCCAGCAGCCCTGAGGTGGGGGGAGGCACAGATACGCAGTATTTT. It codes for CASSPEVGGGTDTQYF.

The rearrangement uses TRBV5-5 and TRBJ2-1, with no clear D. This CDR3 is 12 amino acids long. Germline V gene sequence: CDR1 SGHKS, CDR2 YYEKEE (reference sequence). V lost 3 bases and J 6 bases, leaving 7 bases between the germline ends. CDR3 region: CASSSLSNEQFF. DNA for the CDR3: TGTGCCAGCAGCTCTCTATCCAATGAGCAGTTCTTC.

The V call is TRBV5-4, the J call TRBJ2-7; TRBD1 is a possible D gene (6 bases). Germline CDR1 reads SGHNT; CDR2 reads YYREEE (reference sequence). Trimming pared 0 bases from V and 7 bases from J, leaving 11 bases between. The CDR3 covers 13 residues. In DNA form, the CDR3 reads TGTGCCAGCAGCTTGGAACAGGGCCTGGAGCAGTACTTC. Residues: CASSLEQGLEQYF.

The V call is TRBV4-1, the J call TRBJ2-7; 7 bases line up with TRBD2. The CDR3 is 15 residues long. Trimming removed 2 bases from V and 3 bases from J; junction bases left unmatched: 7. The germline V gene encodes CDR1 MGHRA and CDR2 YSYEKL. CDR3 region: CASSQTSGGVYEQYF. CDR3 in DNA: TGCGCCAGCAGCCAAACTAGTGGGGGGGTCTACGAGCAGTACTTC.

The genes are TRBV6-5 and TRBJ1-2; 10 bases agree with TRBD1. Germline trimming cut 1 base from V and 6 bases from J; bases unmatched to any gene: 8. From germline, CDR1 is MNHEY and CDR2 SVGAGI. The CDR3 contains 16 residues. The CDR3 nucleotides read TGTGCCAGCAGTTACTGGGCGGGACAGGGGATTAATGGCTACACCTTC. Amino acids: CASSYWAGQGINGYTF.

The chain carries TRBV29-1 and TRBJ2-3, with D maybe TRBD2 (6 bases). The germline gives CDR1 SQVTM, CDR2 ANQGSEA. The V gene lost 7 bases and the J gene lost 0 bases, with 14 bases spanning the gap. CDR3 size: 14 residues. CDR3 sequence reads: CSGLTSSSTDTQYF. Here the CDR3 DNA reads TGCAGCGGCCTGACTAGTTCTAGCACAGATACGCAGTATTTT.

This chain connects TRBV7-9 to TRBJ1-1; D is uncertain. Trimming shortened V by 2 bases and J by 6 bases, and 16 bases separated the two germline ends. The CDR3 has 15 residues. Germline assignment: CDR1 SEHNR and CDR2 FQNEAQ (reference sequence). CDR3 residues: CASSLKEGVPAEAFF. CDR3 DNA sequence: TGTGCCAGCAGCTTAAAGGAGGGAGTGCCCGCTGAAGCTTTCTTT.

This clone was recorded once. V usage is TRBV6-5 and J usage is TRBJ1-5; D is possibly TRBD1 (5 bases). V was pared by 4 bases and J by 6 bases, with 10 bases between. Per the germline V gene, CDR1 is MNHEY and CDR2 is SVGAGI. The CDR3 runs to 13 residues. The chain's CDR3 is CASSSQGTQPQHF. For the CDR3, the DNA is TGTGCCAGCAGTTCGCAGGGAACTCAGCCCCAGCATTTT.